This T cell receptor beta chain is drawn from a study of human T cells and chemical hapten exposure. Germline loops: CDR1 LGHDT, CDR2 YNNKEL (reference sequence). V gave up 0 bases and J gave up 2 bases, with 12 bases separating them. This CDR3 has 16 residues. As for time point: patch test 2, 6 weeks after DPC sensitization. Treatment described: therapeutic diphenylcyclopropenone sensitization with weekly scalp DPC. This clonotype was observed at least ten times. TCRdb passed the RACE reads through MiXCR, listing each CDR3 protein once. The data hold approximately 100,000 distinct CDR3 sequences, with approximately 8.8% observed a single time.

V usage is TRBV3-1 and J usage is TRBJ2-3; D is unresolved. Sequences were derived from whole blood, sampled in connection with sensitization to the hapten diphenylcyclopropenone (DPC). This sequence originates from a middle-aged woman with alopecia areata. Some clones in this sample may be carry-over from other donors' samples. CDR3: CASSQDKSLYTDTQYF. The CDR3 nucleotides read TGTGCCAGCAGCCAAGATAAAAGCCTTTACACAGATACGCAGTATTTT.